This T cell receptor beta chain was sequenced in a study of T cells in Graves' hyperthyroidism and ophthalmopathy. Study-wide points: Through a model of 13 V-J features, ophthalmopathy was separated from stable hyperthyroidism.

V dropped 4 bases and J dropped 3; count of bases not matched to a gene: 7. The CDR3 spans 16 residues. CDR1 and CDR2 from the germline V gene are SGHAT and FQNNGV. With respect to this clonotype: Its antigen remains unknown.

Authors of the study amplified TCR beta CDR3 regions from RNA transcripts. The TCR CDR3 first-round RT-PCR relied on the HTBI primer set. TCRdb processed the multiplex PCR reads anew with MiXCR; each CDR3 protein has one entry. The sample contains under 600,000 distinct CDR3 sequences, 15% to 20% of which appear only once. Each diagnosis drew on symptoms, thyroxine, TRAb, thyroid ultrasound and orbital computed tomography findings. Sequencing was done on a sample of blood. The V call is TRBV11-2, the J call TRBJ2-2; 8 bases map to TRBD2. The sequence derives from a woman aged 40 to 49 with Graves' ophthalmopathy. The CDR3: CASSSRGGIDTGELFF. CDR3 coding DNA: TGTGCCAGCAGCTCACGGGGGGGAATCGACACCGGGGAGCTGTTTTTT.